The clone carrying this T cell receptor beta chain came up once. Germline values: CDR1 SGHRS, CDR2 YFSETQ. Trimming removed 0 bases from V and 2 bases from J, with 5 bases in between. The CDR3 consists of 14 residues. These data come from a study of CD8 T cells in Susac syndrome. Random hexamers served to reverse transcribe roughly 0.5 to 1 ug RNA. MiXCR, run by TCRdb on the immunoSEQ multiplex PCR reads, gives a single entry per CDR3 protein. Of 150,000 to 200,000 distinct CDR3 sequences in the sample, more than 90% were seen once. Blood CD8+ and CD4+ T cells underwent high-throughput TCR beta sequencing. Bulk CD8+ and CD4+ cells came from magnetic negative isolation; CD8+ TEMRA by FACS.

The clonotype comes from a human donor in good health. The chain employs TRBV5-1 and TRBJ2-2; the D is unclear. Input material: CD4+ T cells from PBMCs. DNA for the CDR3: TGCGCCAGCAGCTTGGACAGCAACACCGGGGAGCTGTTTTTT. Its protein product is CASSLDSNTGELFF.